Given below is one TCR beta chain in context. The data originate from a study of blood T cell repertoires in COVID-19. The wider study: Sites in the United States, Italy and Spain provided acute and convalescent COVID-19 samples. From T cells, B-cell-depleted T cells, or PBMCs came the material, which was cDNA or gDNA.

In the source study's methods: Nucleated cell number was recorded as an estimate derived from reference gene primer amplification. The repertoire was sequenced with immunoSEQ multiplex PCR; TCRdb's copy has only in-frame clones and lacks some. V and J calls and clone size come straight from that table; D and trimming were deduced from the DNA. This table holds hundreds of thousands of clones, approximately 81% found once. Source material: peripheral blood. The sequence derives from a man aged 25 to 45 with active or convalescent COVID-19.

The CDR3 nucleotides are TGTGCCAGCACTTCAAGCGGCCGCACGGGGGGCTACACCTTC. Translating gives CASTSSGRTGGYTF. The chain combines TRBV19 with TRBJ1-2; unclear D gene. Trimming pared 9 bases from V and 8 bases from J, leaving 22 bases between. Germline V gives CDR1 LNHDA, CDR2 SQIVND (reference sequence). The CDR3 is made up of 14 amino acids.